This T cell receptor beta chain came from a study of blood T cell repertoires in COVID-19. About the study: Some COVID-19 samples were acute and others convalescent; all came from the United States, Italy and Spain. From T cells, B-cell-depleted T cells, or PBMCs came the material, which was cDNA or gDNA.

The Seattle patients, enrolled during active infection, were followed longitudinally. Losses at the gene ends were 10 bases for V and 4 bases for J; bases not matched to a gene: 21. CDR3 length: 17 residues. Per the germline V gene, CDR1 is LNHDA and CDR2 is SQIVND (reference sequence). Source study methods: Amplification from reference gene primers served as the basis for estimated nucleated cell counts. Only in-frame clones appear in the TCRdb table, and some are missing; sequencing was by immunoSEQ multiplex PCR. D and trimming come from the DNA, and the V and J calls and clone size come from that table. The sample lists about 340,000 clones, around nine tenths occurring once.

The sequence derives from a woman between 65 and 79 years old with COVID-19, enrolled during active disease. The V call is TRBV19, the J call TRBJ1-1, with TRBD1 identical over 7 bases. Sequencing was carried out using peripheral blood. CDR3 bases: TGTGCCACCACTACCGGGCCGGCAGGGGGATATGGCACTGAAGCTTTCTTT. Its translation: CATTTGPAGGYGTEAFF.